The 19 T cell receptor beta chains listed next were all sequenced from one sample in a study of T cell responses to AZD1222 COVID-19 vaccine. Repertoires were generated with immunoSEQ multiplex PCR, while TCRdb's copy carries only in-frame clones and drops some. The sample contains about 130,000 clones, 86% of which appear only once. Sequenced here: peripheral blood, sampled on day 0 of AZD1222 vaccination. The receptors come from an adult in good health.

This chain connects TRBV27 to TRBJ1-6, with 7 bases matching TRBD1. CDR1 MNHEY and CDR2 SMNVEV come from the germline V gene (reference sequence). The CDR3 length is 15 residues. V gave up 0 bases and J gave up 9 bases; unmatched junction bases: 5. CDR3 coding DNA: TGTGCCAGCAGTTTATCGCCTACAGGGGTTTCACCCCTCCACTTT. Amino acids: CASSLSPTGVSPLHF.

This chain links TRBV7-8 with TRBJ1-1; 9 nucleotides line up with TRBD1. The ends lost 7 bases at V and 0 bases at J; junction bases unmatched: 6. Germline-derived CDR1 and CDR2 are SGHVS and FQNEAQ. The CDR3 runs 15 residues. CDR3 region: CASTGQGYMNTEAFF. Here the CDR3 DNA reads TGTGCCAGCACGGGACAGGGTTACATGAACACTGAAGCTTTCTTT.

V and J are TRBV5-4 and TRBJ2-7, with D perhaps TRBD1 (5 bases). CDR1 and CDR2 (germline): SGHNT, YYREEE (reference sequence). The V and J ends lost 0 bases and 2 bases respectively, with 12 bases between them. The CDR3 has 15 amino acids. CDR3 nucleotides: TGTGCCAGCAGCTTGGGGCAGGGTATGGCCTACGAGCAGTACTTC. Its protein is CASSLGQGMAYEQYF. The whole variable domain, remainder taken from reference TRBV5-4 and TRBJ2-7, is ETGVTQSPTHLIKTRGQQVTLRCSSQSGHNTVSWYQQALGQGPQFIFQYYREEENGRGNFPPRFSGLQFPNYSSELNVNALELDDSALYLCASSLGQGMAYEQYFGPGTRLTVT.

This sequence joins TRBV12-3 or TRBV12-4 and TRBJ2-7, with D hard to call. The CDR3 has 12 amino acids. V lost 2 bases to trimming and J lost 3 bases, with 5 bases between them. The DNA of the CDR3 is TGTGCCAGCAGTTTATTCGACTACGAGCAGTACTTC. Translating it yields CASSLFDYEQYF.

The V gene is TRBV6-5, the J gene TRBJ1-1; no reliable D call. V dropped 0 bases and J dropped 0 bases, with 5 bases sitting between them. Germline CDR1 reads MNHEY; CDR2 reads SVGAGI. This CDR3 has 14 amino acids. The CDR3 protein is CASSYSQLNTEAFF. CDR3 bases: TGTGCCAGCAGTTACTCACAACTGAACACTGAAGCTTTCTTT.

J is TRBJ1-2 and V is TRBV2, with 8 bases aligning to TRBD1. This CDR3 comprises 13 residues. CDR1 SNHLY and CDR2 FYNNEI come from the germline V gene. Trimming cost V 10 bases and J 7 bases; bases outside gene matches: 11. In DNA form, the CDR3 reads TGTGCCACCTCGGACAGGGCTTCTGGTGGCTACACCTTC. This sequence encodes CATSDRASGGYTF.

The V gene is TRBV5-1, the J gene TRBJ2-7, with TRBD1 identical over 8 bases. This CDR3 contains 17 residues. Germline V gene lookup returns CDR1 SGHRS and CDR2 YFSETQ. The trim removed 4 bases at V and 3 bases at J, leaving 15 bases unmatched. The CDR3 is CASSLKGTGVTDYEQYF. For the CDR3, the DNA is TGCGCCAGCAGCCTAAAAGGGACAGGAGTAACGGACTACGAGCAGTACTTC.

This chain links TRBV5-6 with TRBJ2-7; D possibly corresponds to TRBD2 (5 bases). Per the germline V gene, CDR1 is SGHDT and CDR2 is YYEEEE. The CDR3 covers 13 residues. The V end lost 5 bases, the J end lost 0 bases, and 9 bases lay between the germline ends. CDR3 residues: CASSRGSSYEQYF. CDR3 nucleotide sequence: TGTGCCAGCAGTAGAGGGAGCTCCTACGAGCAGTACTTC.

This clone was detected only once. This chain links TRBV7-8 with TRBJ2-7; no firm D call. This CDR3 has 13 residues. V lost 5 bases and J lost 3, with 11 bases in between. Germline V gives CDR1 SGHVS, CDR2 FQNEAQ. The CDR3 region has the DNA TGTGCCAGCAGCCCGTCCCCAGTCTACGAGCAGTACTTC. It codes for CASSPSPVYEQYF. Full variable domain (missing parts from reference TRBV7-8 and TRBJ2-7): GAGVSQSPRYKVAKRGQDVALRCDPISGHVSLFWYQQALGQGPEFLTYFQNEAQLDKSGLPSDRFFAERPEGSVSTLKIQRTQQEDSAVYLCASSPSPVYEQYFGPGTRLTVT.

V usage is TRBV10-3 and J usage is TRBJ1-5; D gene ambiguous. This CDR3 contains 15 residues. Trimming took off 4 bases at V and 0 bases at J, with 10 bases between the two ends. Per the germline V gene, CDR1 is ENHRY and CDR2 is SYGVKD. Here the CDR3 DNA reads TGTGCCATCAGTGTTACGGACCTTAGCAATCAGCCCCAGCATTTT. Its protein is CAISVTDLSNQPQHF.

In this sample, this clone turned up a few times. V is TRBV6-5 and J is TRBJ1-2; 7 nucleotides agree with TRBD1. Trimming at V came to 4 bases and at J to 4 bases, leaving 3 bases not matched to a gene. CDR3 size: 13 residues. Germline V gene data show CDR1 as MNHEY and CDR2 as SVGAGI. CDR3 in amino acids: CASSSAGGYGYTF. CDR3 DNA sequence: TGTGCCAGCAGTTCAGCAGGGGGCTATGGCTACACCTTC.

The CDR3 sequence: CASTRQGETQYF. The CDR3 DNA sequence: TGTGCCAGCACTAGACAGGGGGAGACCCAGTACTTC. The chain uses TRBV2 and TRBJ2-5, with 8 bases fitting TRBD1. The germline V gene encodes CDR1 SNHLY and CDR2 FYNNEI. The CDR3 covers 12 residues. Trimming cost V 7 bases and J 5 bases; bases outside gene matches: 3.

This sequence joins TRBV2 and TRBJ2-1, with D uncertain. CDR1 is SNHLY and CDR2 is FYNNEI in the germline V gene. V lost 10 bases, J lost 1 base, and 14 bases lay in between. The CDR3 has 14 amino acids. The CDR3: CAIEATFSYNEQFF. The CDR3 nucleotides read TGTGCCATCGAGGCAACATTTTCCTACAATGAGCAGTTCTTC. Full variable domain (missing parts from reference TRBV2 and TRBJ2-1): EPEVTQTPSHQVTQMGQEVILRCVPISNHLYFYWYRQILGQKVEFLVSFYNNEISEKSEIFDDQFSVERPDGSNFTLKIRSTKLEDSAMYFCAIEATFSYNEQFFGPGTRLTVL.

The rearrangement joins TRBV9 to TRBJ1-6, with 10 bases matching TRBD1. The CDR3 contains 14 residues. Germline V gene lookup returns CDR1 SGDLS and CDR2 YYNGEE. V gave up 3 bases and J gave up 8 bases; unmatched junction bases: 2. The CDR3 loop reads CASSAGQGDSPLHF. For the CDR3, the DNA is TGTGCCAGCAGCGCAGGACAGGGGGATTCACCCCTCCACTTT.

J is TRBJ1-5 and V is TRBV6-6; 7 nucleotides line up with TRBD1. V trimming: 5 bases; J trimming: 1 base; junction bases outside the gene matches: 17. The CDR3 contains 19 residues. Looked up from germline, CDR1 is MNHNY and CDR2 is SVGAGI (reference sequence). CDR3 coding DNA: TGTGCCAGCAGTCCTATGCCGGTGACAGGGATCGCGAGCAATCAGCCCCAGCATTTT. It translates to CASSPMPVTGIASNQPQHF.

The chain employs TRBV20-1 and TRBJ1-4; no reliable D call. The V end lost 4 bases, the J end lost 6 bases, and 6 bases lay between the germline ends. Germline V lookup: CDR1 DFQATT, CDR2 SNEGSKA (reference sequence). This CDR3 is 11 amino acids long. The CDR3 coding sequence is TGCAGTGCTACCGAGGATGAAAAACTGTTTTTT. Amino acids: CSATEDEKLFF.

V usage is TRBV6-5 and J usage is TRBJ1-3; D might be TRBD1 (6 bases). The germline CDR1 and CDR2 sequences are MNHEY and SVGAGI. Trimming removed 6 bases at V and 3 bases at J, with 9 bases between. The CDR3 has 13 residues. The CDR3 DNA follows: TGTGCCAGCAGACAGGGAGATGGAAACACCATATATTTT. Translating it yields CASRQGDGNTIYF.

This sequence joins TRBV4-3 and TRBJ1-4; the D is unclear. V was clipped by 5 bases and J by 5 bases, with 9 bases between them. Germline V CDR1 and CDR2: LGHNA, YSLEER. This CDR3 is built from 13 residues. The chain's CDR3 is CASSFQKNEKLFF. Here the CDR3 DNA reads TGCGCCAGCAGCTTTCAGAAGAATGAAAAACTGTTTTTT.

The chain uses TRBV6-5 and TRBJ1-1; 7 bases fit TRBD1. Germline CDR1 MNHEY, CDR2 SVGAGI. This CDR3 is 12 amino acids long. With V trimmed by 7 bases and J by 5 bases, 4 bases remained unmatched. DNA of the CDR3: TGTGCCAGCACACGACAGGGTACTGAAGCTTTCTTT. Translated: CASTRQGTEAFF.